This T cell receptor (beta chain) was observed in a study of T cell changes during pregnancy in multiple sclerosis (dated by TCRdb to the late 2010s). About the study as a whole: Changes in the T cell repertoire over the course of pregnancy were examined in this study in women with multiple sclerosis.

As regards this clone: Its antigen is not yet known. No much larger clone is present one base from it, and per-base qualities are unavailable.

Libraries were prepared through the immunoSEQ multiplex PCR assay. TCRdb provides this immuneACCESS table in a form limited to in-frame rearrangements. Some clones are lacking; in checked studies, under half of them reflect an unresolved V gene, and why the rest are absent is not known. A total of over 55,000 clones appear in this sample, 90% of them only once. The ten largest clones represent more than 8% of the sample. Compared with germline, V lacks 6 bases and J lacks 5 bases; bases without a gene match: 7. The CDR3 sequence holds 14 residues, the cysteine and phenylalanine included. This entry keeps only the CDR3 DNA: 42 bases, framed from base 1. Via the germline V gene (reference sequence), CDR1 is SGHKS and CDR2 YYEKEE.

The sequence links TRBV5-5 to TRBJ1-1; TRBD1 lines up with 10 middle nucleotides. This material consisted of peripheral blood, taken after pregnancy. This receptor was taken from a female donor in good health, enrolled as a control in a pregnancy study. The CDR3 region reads CASIKDRGRTEAFF. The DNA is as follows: TGTGCCAGCATCAAAGACAGGGGGCGAACTGAAGCTTTCTTT. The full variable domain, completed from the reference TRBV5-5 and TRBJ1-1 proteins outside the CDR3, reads DAGVTQSPTHLIKTRGQQVTLRCSPISGHKSVSWYQQVLGQGPQFIFQYYEKEERGRGNFPDRFSARQFPNYSSELNVNALLLGDSALYLCASIKDRGRTEAFFGQGTRLTVV.